A selection of T cell receptor beta chains follows, all from one sample in a study of cytomegalovirus exposure and HLA in healthy donors. Only in-frame clones appear in the TCRdb table, and some are missing; sequencing was by immunoSEQ multiplex PCR. The sample contains about 300,000 clones, roughly 89% of which appear only once. Sequencing was carried out using PBMCs. The receptor source for this set is a man between 35 and 55 years old in good health and CMV-seropositive. CDR3s include the opening cysteine and the closing phenylalanine or tryptophan. The order of the fields is D gene, clone size, J gene, V gene, CDR3 length, CDR3 DNA, CDR3 protein. The D gene is left open where the match is weak. Rows give clone size only sometimes, using once, few, many, or a class for an expanded clone.

d_call: .; clone_size: .; j_call: TRBJ2-1; v_call: TRBV4-1; cdr3_length: 16; cdr3_nt: TGCGCCAGCAGCCATCACGGACTAACCAGGAGCAATGAGCAGTTCTTC; cdr3_aa: CASSHHGLTRSNEQFF
d_call: TRBD2; clone_size: .; j_call: TRBJ2-7; v_call: TRBV27; cdr3_length: 17; cdr3_nt: TGTGCCAGCAGTTTCCGGGGACTAGCGGGACGTTCCTACGAGCAGTACTTC; cdr3_aa: CASSFRGLAGRSYEQYF
d_call: TRBD1; clone_size: .; j_call: TRBJ1-1; v_call: TRBV5-4; cdr3_length: 13; cdr3_nt: TGTGCCAGCAGCCACAGGGGGCTAACTGAAGCTTTCTTT; cdr3_aa: CASSHRGLTEAFF
d_call: .; clone_size: .; j_call: TRBJ2-1; v_call: TRBV28; cdr3_length: 16; cdr3_nt: TGTGCCAGCAGTCGTAGCGGTCCTAGCTCCTACAATGAGCAGTTCTTC; cdr3_aa: CASSRSGPSSYNEQFF
d_call: .; clone_size: .; j_call: TRBJ2-3; v_call: TRBV5-4; cdr3_length: 13; cdr3_nt: TGTGCCAGCAGCGTACTGAACCGAGATACGCAGTATTTT; cdr3_aa: CASSVLNRDTQYF
d_call: TRBD1; clone_size: .; j_call: TRBJ2-7; v_call: TRBV7-8; cdr3_length: 14; cdr3_nt: TGTGCCAGCAGCTTAGGACAGGGCACCTACGAGCAGTACTTC; cdr3_aa: CASSLGQGTYEQYF
d_call: .; clone_size: .; j_call: TRBJ2-1; v_call: TRBV7-9; cdr3_length: 16; cdr3_nt: TGTGCCAGCAGCTTAGCGAGCGCACTGACTCGGAATGAGCAGTTCTTC; cdr3_aa: CASSLASALTRNEQFF
d_call: TRBD2; clone_size: .; j_call: TRBJ2-7; v_call: TRBV4-1; cdr3_length: 15; cdr3_nt: TGCGCCAGCAGCCGAACTAGCGGCGGCTCCTACGAGCAGTACTTC; cdr3_aa: CASSRTSGGSYEQYF
d_call: TRBD1; clone_size: .; j_call: TRBJ2-7; v_call: TRBV29-1; cdr3_length: 16; cdr3_nt: TGCAGCGTTGAACTCAGGACAGGGGGGCTCAACTACGAGCAGTACTTC; cdr3_aa: CSVELRTGGLNYEQYF
d_call: TRBD1; clone_size: .; j_call: TRBJ2-1; v_call: TRBV7-3; cdr3_length: 15; cdr3_nt: TGTGCCAGCAGCGCCGGGACAGGGGGCTCCAATGAGCAGTTCTTC; cdr3_aa: CASSAGTGGSNEQFF
d_call: TRBD1; clone_size: .; j_call: TRBJ1-1; v_call: TRBV6-1; cdr3_length: 12; cdr3_nt: TGTGCCAGCGAGAGGGACAGGGGCGAAGCTTTCTTT; cdr3_aa: CASERDRGEAFF
d_call: .; clone_size: .; j_call: TRBJ1-4; v_call: TRBV4-3; cdr3_length: 14; cdr3_nt: TGCGCCAGCAGCCAAGATAGCAGTGTCAGCAAACTGTTTTTT; cdr3_aa: CASSQDSSVSKLFF
d_call: .; clone_size: .; j_call: TRBJ2-1; v_call: TRBV6-5; cdr3_length: 15; cdr3_nt: TGTGCCAGCAGTTACTCAGTAGCGGACTACAATGAGCAGTTCTTC; cdr3_aa: CASSYSVADYNEQFF
d_call: TRBD2; clone_size: .; j_call: TRBJ2-7; v_call: TRBV19; cdr3_length: 16; cdr3_nt: TGTGCCAGTAGTATAGGGGCAGCGGGGGCCCCCTACGAGCAGTACTTC; cdr3_aa: CASSIGAAGAPYEQYF
d_call: .; clone_size: .; j_call: TRBJ1-3; v_call: TRBV28; cdr3_length: 18; cdr3_nt: TGTGCCAGCAGTTTTCTCAAACAGGGTGTTAGCTCTGGAAACACCATATATTTT; cdr3_aa: CASSFLKQGVSSGNTIYF
d_call: TRBD2; clone_size: .; j_call: TRBJ2-7; v_call: TRBV7-9; cdr3_length: 15; cdr3_nt: TGTGCCAGCAGCTTATCGCTAGCGGGAGTAGTTGAGCAGTACTTC; cdr3_aa: CASSLSLAGVVEQYF
d_call: .; clone_size: .; j_call: TRBJ2-7; v_call: TRBV18; cdr3_length: 14; cdr3_nt: TGTGCCAGCTCACCACCGGGGAGTCCCTACGAGCAGTACTTC; cdr3_aa: CASSPPGSPYEQYF
d_call: .; clone_size: .; j_call: TRBJ1-2; v_call: TRBV2; cdr3_length: 11; cdr3_nt: TGTGCCAGCAGTGAAAGGGAGGGCTACACCTTC; cdr3_aa: CASSEREGYTF
d_call: .; clone_size: few; j_call: TRBJ1-1; v_call: TRBV14; cdr3_length: 14; cdr3_nt: TGTGCCAGCAGCCAAGCAGGAGGTATCACTGAAGCTTTCTTT; cdr3_aa: CASSQAGGITEAFF
d_call: TRBD1; clone_size: .; j_call: TRBJ2-7; v_call: TRBV5-4; cdr3_length: 13; cdr3_nt: TGTGCCAGCAGCTGGGGACAGGGCTACGAGCAGTACTTC; cdr3_aa: CASSWGQGYEQYF
d_call: TRBD2; clone_size: .; j_call: TRBJ2-2; v_call: TRBV30; cdr3_length: 15; cdr3_nt: TGTGCCTGGAGTGTCGCGGGAGTTGTCACCGGGGAGCTGTTTTTT; cdr3_aa: CAWSVAGVVTGELFF
d_call: TRBD1; clone_size: .; j_call: TRBJ2-5; v_call: TRBV28; cdr3_length: 15; cdr3_nt: TGTGCCAGCAGTTTTCAGACAGGGGGGGTGGAGACCCAGTACTTC; cdr3_aa: CASSFQTGGVETQYF
d_call: TRBD2; clone_size: .; j_call: TRBJ2-7; v_call: TRBV7-9; cdr3_length: 17; cdr3_nt: TGTGCCAGCAGCTTAGTACCCCCGACTAGCGGGTCCTACGAGCAGTACTTC; cdr3_aa: CASSLVPPTSGSYEQYF
d_call: TRBD2; clone_size: once; j_call: TRBJ2-7; v_call: TRBV19; cdr3_length: 14; cdr3_nt: TGTGCCAGTACCCCGACTAGCGGGATGTACGAGCAGTACTTC; cdr3_aa: CASTPTSGMYEQYF
d_call: .; clone_size: .; j_call: TRBJ2-6; v_call: TRBV27; cdr3_length: 18; cdr3_nt: TGTGCCAGCAGTTCCGACGGGACATTTCGCTCTGGGGCCAACGTCCTGACTTTC; cdr3_aa: CASSSDGTFRSGANVLTF
d_call: .; clone_size: .; j_call: TRBJ2-1; v_call: TRBV12-2; cdr3_length: 16; cdr3_nt: TGTGCAAGTCGCCCAGGACTAGCGGGGGATAACAATGAGCAGTTCTTC; cdr3_aa: CASRPGLAGDNNEQFF
d_call: TRBD1; clone_size: .; j_call: TRBJ2-7; v_call: TRBV19; cdr3_length: 15; cdr3_nt: TGTGCCAGTAGTGCCCGGGACAGGCTCCCCTACGAGCAGTACTTC; cdr3_aa: CASSARDRLPYEQYF
d_call: .; clone_size: .; j_call: TRBJ2-1; v_call: TRBV6-5; cdr3_length: 14; cdr3_nt: TGTGCCAGCAGTTACCGGCGGGGTTTCAATGAGCAGTTCTTC; cdr3_aa: CASSYRRGFNEQFF
d_call: TRBD1; clone_size: .; j_call: TRBJ2-7; v_call: TRBV5-6; cdr3_length: 14; cdr3_nt: TGTGCCAGCAGGGGACAGGGCAAGACCTACGAGCAGTACTTC; cdr3_aa: CASRGQGKTYEQYF
d_call: .; clone_size: .; j_call: TRBJ2-7; v_call: TRBV7-2; cdr3_length: 11; cdr3_nt: TGTGCCAGCAGCAACGGCTACGAGCAGTACTTC; cdr3_aa: CASSNGYEQYF
d_call: TRBD2; clone_size: .; j_call: TRBJ2-7; v_call: TRBV12-5; cdr3_length: 18; cdr3_nt: TGTGCTAGTGGTTTGGGACTAGCGGGAGTCCGCAGCTCCTACGAGCAGTACTTC; cdr3_aa: CASGLGLAGVRSSYEQYF
d_call: TRBD1; clone_size: few; j_call: TRBJ1-1; v_call: TRBV28; cdr3_length: 15; cdr3_nt: TGTGCCAGCAGTTCCCCGGGACAGGCCGGGACTGAAGCTTTCTTT; cdr3_aa: CASSSPGQAGTEAFF
d_call: .; clone_size: .; j_call: TRBJ2-7; v_call: TRBV6-6; cdr3_length: 14; cdr3_nt: TGTGCCAGCAGTTACCCTGGACAGACGTACGAGCAGTACTTC; cdr3_aa: CASSYPGQTYEQYF
d_call: .; clone_size: .; j_call: TRBJ2-7; v_call: TRBV5-4; cdr3_length: 12; cdr3_nt: TGTGCCAGCAGGAGGGACTCCTACGAGCAGTACTTC; cdr3_aa: CASRRDSYEQYF
d_call: .; clone_size: few; j_call: TRBJ1-5; v_call: TRBV27; cdr3_length: 15; cdr3_nt: TGTGCCAGCAGTTTTGGCGGCTATAGCAATCAGCCCCAGCATTTT; cdr3_aa: CASSFGGYSNQPQHF
d_call: TRBD1; clone_size: once; j_call: TRBJ1-2; v_call: TRBV6-1; cdr3_length: 14; cdr3_nt: TGTGCCAGCACTCGGACAGGGGGCGACTATGGCTACACCTTC; cdr3_aa: CASTRTGGDYGYTF
d_call: .; clone_size: .; j_call: TRBJ1-1; v_call: TRBV28; cdr3_length: 16; cdr3_nt: TGTGCCAGCAGTCCGTCACCGGGACTGATGAACACTGAAGCTTTCTTT; cdr3_aa: CASSPSPGLMNTEAFF
d_call: TRBD1; clone_size: .; j_call: TRBJ2-7; v_call: TRBV6-5; cdr3_length: 15; cdr3_nt: TGTGCCAGCAGCCGGGGACAGTCGGCCAGCTACGAGCAGTACTTC; cdr3_aa: CASSRGQSASYEQYF